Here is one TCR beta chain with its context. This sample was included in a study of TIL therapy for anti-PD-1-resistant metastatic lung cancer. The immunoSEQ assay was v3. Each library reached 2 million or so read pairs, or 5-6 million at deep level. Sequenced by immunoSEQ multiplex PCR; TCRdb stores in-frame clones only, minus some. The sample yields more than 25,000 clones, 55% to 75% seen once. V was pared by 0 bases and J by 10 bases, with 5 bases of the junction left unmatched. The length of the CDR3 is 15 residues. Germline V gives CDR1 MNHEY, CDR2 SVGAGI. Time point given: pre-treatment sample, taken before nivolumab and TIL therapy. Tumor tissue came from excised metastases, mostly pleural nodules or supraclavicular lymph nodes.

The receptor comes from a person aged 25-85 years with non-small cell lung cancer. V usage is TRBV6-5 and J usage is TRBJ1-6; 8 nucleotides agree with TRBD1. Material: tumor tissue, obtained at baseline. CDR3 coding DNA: TGTGCCAGCAGTTACTCGACAGGGGCGGGATCACCCCTCCACTTT. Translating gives CASSYSTGAGSPLHF.